What follows are 26 T cell receptor beta chains derived from one specimen sequenced in a study of T-cell reconstitution after alpha-beta-depleted transplantation in children. Unique molecular identifiers were incorporated into the prepared TCRbeta library. Via MiXCR, TCRdb re-called the PCR reads, giving one row per CDR3 protein. This sample has some 450,000 distinct CDR3 sequences; 43% occur once, and the top ten carry 27%. The sequencing used PBMCs, collected before TCRalphabeta/CD19-depleted stem cell transplant. These receptors all stem from a girl aged 2-10 years with aplastic anemia, due to receive a stem cell transplant.

This clonotype was detected once. This rearrangement joins TRBV28 to TRBJ2-1; 8 bases agree with TRBD1. Germline trimming cut 3 bases from V and 12 bases from J; bases unmatched to any gene: 7. Germline CDR1 reads MDHEN; CDR2 reads SYDVKM. The CDR3 runs to 13 residues. This chain's CDR3 is CASSLGGQGRQFF. The CDR3 nucleotides are TGTGCCAGCAGTTTGGGAGGACAGGGAAGGCAGTTCTTC.

This clonotype came up many times. The chain combines TRBV20-1 with TRBJ1-4; 7 bases map to TRBD1. The CDR3 totals 15 residues. CDR1 is DFQATT and CDR2 is SNEGSKA in the germline V gene (reference sequence). V shed 3 bases and J 3 bases; nucleotides not matched to a gene: 7. Written as DNA, the CDR3 is TGCAGTGCTAGCCTACCGGGACAGCCTAATGAAAAACTGTTTTTT. This codes for CSASLPGQPNEKLFF.

This chain connects TRBV7-9 to TRBJ2-7; TRBD2 aligns across 11 bases. CDR3 length: 16 amino acids. From germline, CDR1 is SEHNR and CDR2 FQNEAQ (reference sequence). V lost 5 bases and J lost 2; bases outside the gene matches: 8. CDR3 amino acids: CASSTTGTSGTYEQYF. The CDR3, as DNA: TGTGCCAGCAGCACTACCGGGACTAGCGGAACCTACGAGCAGTACTTC.

This clonotype was observed a few times. The gene calls are TRBV12-5 and TRBJ1-3; D is possibly TRBD1 (5 bases). CDR1 and CDR2 from the germline V gene are LGHNT and FRNRAP. The CDR3 has 11 amino acids. The V end was cut by 6 bases, the J end by 7 bases, with 7 bases between. The CDR3 DNA reads TGTGCTAGTGGACCAGGGAACACCATATATTTT. This encodes CASGPGNTIYF.

The chain combines TRBV5-1 with TRBJ1-2, with D uncertain. Trimming took off 3 bases at V and 4 bases at J, with 10 bases between the two ends. This CDR3 comprises 13 residues. Germline values: CDR1 SGHRS, CDR2 YFSETQ. This CDR3 reads CASSSGSVYGYTF. CDR3 nucleotide sequence: TGCGCCAGCAGCTCTGGATCTGTCTATGGCTACACCTTC.

The gene calls are TRBV20-1 and TRBJ2-5, with D maybe TRBD2 (6 bases). V was shortened by 3 bases and J by 4 bases, with 15 bases between the two germline ends. The CDR3 sequence is 14 residues long. Germline V lookup: CDR1 DFQATT, CDR2 SNEGSKA (reference sequence). As DNA, the CDR3 is TGCAGTGCTAGCGGGGGAGAGTTGGGAGAGACCCAGTACTTC. It translates to CSASGGELGETQYF.

The chain couples TRBV4-3 to TRBJ2-7; 7 positions agree with TRBD1. Germline assignment: CDR1 LGHNA and CDR2 YSLEER. With 4 bases clipped from V and 3 bases from J, the junction kept 9 bases outside the gene matches. This CDR3 is built from 15 residues. CDR3 DNA sequence: TGCGCCAGCAGCCTCTACAGGGGCGAAAACTACGAGCAGTACTTC. Translation gives CASSLYRGENYEQYF.

This clonotype was seen at least ten times. The rearrangement links TRBV5-5 to TRBJ2-3, with TRBD2 matching 11 bases. J gave up 3 bases and V 6 bases, and 9 bases lay outside the gene matches. CDR1 is SGHKS and CDR2 is YYEKEE in the germline V gene (reference sequence). The CDR3 totals 16 residues. CDR3 loop: CASIQPGLAATDTQYF. The CDR3 DNA sequence: TGTGCCAGCATCCAACCGGGACTAGCGGCTACAGATACGCAGTATTTT.

This clonotype was recorded many times. The rearrangement joins TRBV7-2 to TRBJ2-5, with 7 bases that match TRBD2. V dropped 4 bases and J dropped 7; count of bases not matched to a gene: 12. This CDR3 region has 15 residues. CDR1 and CDR2 from the germline V gene are SGHTA and FQGNSA. The CDR3 nucleotides read TGTGCCAGCAGCTCGGCCGGGACTACCTTTGGGACCCAGTACTTC. This gives the protein CASSSAGTTFGTQYF.

The chain combines TRBV28 with TRBJ2-3; 9 bases fit TRBD1. Germline values: CDR1 MDHEN, CDR2 SYDVKM. The J segment lost 3 bases and the V segment lost 2 bases, leaving 6 bases of the junction unmatched. The CDR3 is 16 residues long. CDR3 sequence (DNA): TGTGCCAGCAGTTTAACCGGGACAGGGCCGACAGATACGCAGTATTTT. Translated: CASSLTGTGPTDTQYF. Variable domain in full (rest from reference TRBV28 and TRBJ2-3): DVKVTQSSRYLVKRTGEKVFLECVQDMDHENMFWYRQDPGLGLRLIYFSYDVKMKEKGDIPEGYSVSREKKERFSLILESASTNQTSMYLCASSLTGTGPTDTQYFGPGTRLTVL.

This clonotype was seen a handful of times. The rearrangement links TRBV4-2 to TRBJ2-5; TRBD2 matches 10 bases. The CDR3 runs 16 residues. V dropped 0 bases and J dropped 5; count of bases not matched to a gene: 6. The V gene's germline CDR1 is LGHNA and CDR2 YNFKEQ. CDR3: CASSQELAGGGETQYF. CDR3 sequence (DNA): TGTGCCAGCAGCCAAGAATTAGCGGGGGGTGGGGAGACCCAGTACTTC.

This clonotype was counted only a few times. The chain links TRBV14 to TRBJ2-7; tentatively, D is TRBD1 or TRBD2 (5 bases each). In germline, CDR1 is SGHDN, CDR2 FVKESK. The V and J ends lost 0 bases and 5 bases respectively, with 8 bases between them. The CDR3 is 13 amino acids. The DNA of the CDR3 is TGTGCCAGCAGCCAAGATCTGGGGGACGAGCAGTACTTC. It codes for CASSQDLGDEQYF.

The chain links TRBV18 to TRBJ2-1, with 8 bases matching TRBD1. J was trimmed by 7 bases and V by 4 bases; bases with no gene match: 12. CDR3 length equals 16 residues. CDR1 KGHSH and CDR2 LQKENI come from the germline V gene. As DNA, the CDR3 is TGTGCCAGCTCACGCGCGATGACAGGGGCAGGTAATGAGCAGTTCTTC. It yields the protein CASSRAMTGAGNEQFF.

J is TRBJ1-1 and V is TRBV6-2 or TRBV6-3; D gene uncertain. The CDR3 has 14 amino acids. V was cut by 7 bases and J by 1 base, with 13 bases left in between. Germline assignment: CDR1 MNHEY and CDR2 SVGEGT. CDR3 nucleotides: TGTGCCAGCACCGTGACATCTTCGAACACTGAAGCTTTCTTT. Its protein is CASTVTSSNTEAFF.

This clonotype has at least ten counts. The chain recombines TRBV12-3 or TRBV12-4 with TRBJ1-1; maybe TRBD1 (6 bases). Trimming shortened V by 6 bases and J by 1 base, and 9 bases separated the two germline ends. CDR3 length equals 13 residues. CDR3 nucleotide sequence: TGTGCCAGCAGCACGGACAGGAACACTGAAGCTTTCTTT. Encoded protein: CASSTDRNTEAFF.

This clonotype was seen a few times. The rearrangement joins TRBV20-1 to TRBJ2-7, with D possibly being TRBD1 or TRBD2 (5 bases each). V lost 1 base to trimming and J lost 4 bases, with 14 bases between them. The CDR3 runs to 14 residues. From germline, CDR1 is DFQATT and CDR2 SNEGSKA (reference sequence). The CDR3 bases are TGCAGTGCTAGAGGGGGGTCGGGAATGTACGAGCAGTACTTC. Amino acid sequence: CSARGGSGMYEQYF.

This clonotype occurred a few times. The chain links TRBV10-3 to TRBJ2-7, with a weak D call TRBD1 (6 bases). CDR1 is ENHRY, CDR2 SYGVKD, per germline. V shed 5 bases and J shed 2 bases, with 10 bases lying between them. CDR3 size: 13 residues. CDR3 amino acids: CAISRTAPYEQYF. For the CDR3, the DNA is TGTGCCATCAGTAGGACAGCCCCCTACGAGCAGTACTTC.

This clonotype was observed a few times. The chain employs TRBV5-5 and TRBJ2-5, with D possibly TRBD2 on 5 matching bases. This CDR3 spans 13 amino acids. V was trimmed by 9 bases and J by 1 base, leaving 13 bases between them. CDR1 is SGHKS, CDR2 YYEKEE, per germline (reference sequence). DNA of the CDR3: TGTGCCATGGCCCCGGGGATCCAAGAGACCCAGTACTTC. This encodes CAMAPGIQETQYF. The whole variable domain, remainder taken from reference TRBV5-5 and TRBJ2-5, is DAGVTQSPTHLIKTRGQQVTLRCSPISGHKSVSWYQQVLGQGPQFIFQYYEKEERGRGNFPDRFSARQFPNYSSELNVNALLLGDSALYLCAMAPGIQETQYFGPGTRLLVL.

The chain employs TRBV5-5 and TRBJ2-1; 10 bases line up with TRBD2. Germline-derived CDR1 and CDR2 are SGHKS and YYEKEE (reference sequence). The V segment lost 6 bases and the J segment 9 bases; nucleotides outside the gene matches: 12. The CDR3 runs 15 residues. The CDR3 DNA reads TGTGCCAGCAAAACCAAAGCGGGAGGGCCGTCTGAGCAGTTCTTC. It yields the protein CASKTKAGGPSEQFF.

V usage is TRBV4-1 and J usage is TRBJ2-2; D perhaps matches TRBD2 (5 bases). Trimming took 5 bases from V and 5 from J, leaving 12 bases between them. Germline-derived CDR1 and CDR2 are MGHRA and YSYEKL. The CDR3 covers 14 residues. The CDR3 loop reads CASSRPAGTGELFF. The CDR3 DNA follows: TGCGCCAGCAGCAGGCCGGCGGGTACCGGGGAGCTGTTTTTT.

This clonotype turned up a few times. V and J are TRBV7-6 and TRBJ2-7; 7 bases match TRBD1. Trimming took 5 bases from V and 7 from J; bases not matched to a gene: 8. This CDR3 has 13 amino acids. Germline CDR1 SGHVS, CDR2 FNYEAQ. CDR3 sequence (DNA): TGTGCCAGCAGCCCAGGACAGGATCGGGAGCAGTACTTC. Protein: CASSPGQDREQYF.

The sample holds many counts of this clonotype. The chain links TRBV20-1 to TRBJ1-3, with D possibly TRBD1 on 5 matching bases. The CDR3 has 13 amino acids. Trimming removed 5 bases at V and 2 bases at J, with 10 bases between. Per germline, CDR1 DFQATT and CDR2 SNEGSKA (reference sequence). The CDR3 DNA follows: TGCAGTGCTCCATGGGGGGCTGGAAACACCATATATTTT. Its protein product is CSAPWGAGNTIYF.

This clonotype showed up just a few times. V is TRBV6-1 and J is TRBJ1-1; D uncertain. Germline values: CDR1 MNHNS, CDR2 SASEGT. V was trimmed by 1 base and J by 4 bases, leaving 19 bases between them. CDR3 length: 17 amino acids. The CDR3 is CASSEGGVIRAATEAFF. In DNA, the CDR3 is TGTGCCAGCAGTGAAGGGGGTGTGATAAGGGCCGCCACTGAAGCTTTCTTT.

The chain carries TRBV5-6 and TRBJ2-2, with D possibly matching TRBD2 (6 bases). The length of the CDR3 is 16 residues. The V gene's germline CDR1 is SGHDT and CDR2 YYEEEE. V lost 4 bases and J lost 2, with 15 bases in between. CDR3 bases: TGTGCCAGCAGCCGTCCGGCTAGCGTTAACACCGGGGAGCTGTTTTTT. Amino acid sequence: CASSRPASVNTGELFF.

V and J are TRBV4-2 and TRBJ2-7, with 14 positions matching TRBD2. The V gene end was trimmed by 4 bases and the J gene end by 4 bases; junction bases not matched to a gene: 15. The CDR3 runs to 19 residues. Per the germline V gene, CDR1 is LGHNA and CDR2 is YNFKEQ. The CDR3 coding sequence is TGTGCCAGCAGCCCCCTAGCCAGACTAGCGGGGGGGCCTTTGTACGAGCAGTACTTC. Its protein product is CASSPLARLAGGPLYEQYF.

This chain connects TRBV7-2 to TRBJ2-1, with D hard to call. This CDR3 region has 12 residues. Germline values: CDR1 SGHTA, CDR2 FQGNSA. Trimming pared 5 bases from V and 13 bases from J, leaving 15 bases between. The CDR3 loop is CASSPRLRFQFF. As DNA, the CDR3 is TGTGCCAGCAGCCCCCGGTTACGGTTTCAGTTCTTC.